The next 23 T cell receptor beta chains were all read from a single sample in a study of CD8 T cells in ankylosing spondylitis (dated by TCRdb to between 2016 and 2019). Findings and caveats that apply to the study as a whole: Blood from ankylosing spondylitis patients appeared to be characterized by a TCR beta motif made up of several highly homologous amino acid variants.

These receptors are not linked to any known antigen. Library method: 5' RACE. Sequencing instrument: Illumina HiSeq 2500. TCRdb took the public reads, trimmed them with fastp at Q25, ran MiXCR for clone calling and kept in-frame beta chains. Rows merge per CDR3 protein into single entries with the most common DNA and genes. The sample table records 450,000 or so distinct CDR3 sequences; approximately 26% of these occur just once. The top ten clones comprise 0.89% of the sample. Sequenced: blood, either unsorted or a sorted T cell fraction (not recorded which). These TCRs come from a male donor with ankylosing spondylitis.

The chain couples TRBV4-2 to TRBJ2-5; 14 positions agree with TRBD2. The CDR3 consists of 17 residues. From germline, CDR1 is LGHNA and CDR2 YNFKEQ. V lost 3 bases to trimming and J lost 5 bases; unmatched junction nucleotides: 8. The CDR3 is CASSHRGTSGSRETQYF. CDR3 sequence (DNA): TGTGCCAGCAGCCACAGAGGGACTAGCGGGAGTCGGGAGACCCAGTACTTC.

There are a few counts of this clonotype. The chain recombines TRBV11-2 with TRBJ1-4; D is perhaps TRBD1 (5 bases). V lost 5 bases to trimming and J lost 2 bases, with 15 bases between them. CDR1 is SGHAT and CDR2 is FQNNGV in the germline V gene. The CDR3 runs to 16 residues. Here the CDR3 reads CASSPRQRLTNEKLFF. CDR3 bases: TGTGCCAGCAGCCCACGACAGAGGCTCACTAATGAAAAACTGTTTTTT.

The V gene is TRBV6-1, the J gene TRBJ1-1, with 12 bases aligning to TRBD1. The V and J ends lost 2 bases and 4 bases, in that order; junction bases with no gene match: 8. This CDR3 region has 17 residues. Germline assignment: CDR1 MNHNS and CDR2 SASEGT. CDR3 DNA sequence: TGTGCCAGCAGTGAAATGGGGACAGGGGGCTGGGGCACTGAAGCTTTCTTT. Translated: CASSEMGTGGWGTEAFF.

This clonotype came up a few times. The chain uses TRBV6-1 and TRBJ2-1, with a tentative D call TRBD2 (6 bases). The germline V gene encodes CDR1 MNHNS and CDR2 SASEGT. The CDR3 length is 14 residues. Trimming took 5 bases from V and 6 from J, leaving 14 bases between them. This chain's CDR3 is CASSTGTRCNEQFF. The CDR3 bases are TGTGCCAGCAGTACCGGGACTCGCTGCAATGAGCAGTTCTTC.

The V gene is TRBV11-2, the J gene TRBJ1-1; 7 bases are shared with TRBD1. The CDR3 is 15 residues long. Losses at the gene ends were 1 base for V and 2 bases for J; bases not matched to a gene: 4. Germline CDR1 and CDR2: SGHAT and FQNNGV. The CDR3 nucleotides read TGTGCCAGCAGCTTAGCCGGACAGGTCAACACTGAAGCTTTCTTT. Residues: CASSLAGQVNTEAFF.

The V gene is TRBV5-1, the J gene TRBJ1-1, with a tentative D call TRBD1 (6 bases). Between the trimmed V and J ends, which lost 4 bases and 0 bases, there was a span of 10 bases. Germline CDR1 is SGHRS and CDR2 is YFSETQ. CDR3 length: 14 amino acids. CDR3 sequence reads: CASSAGALNTEAFF. CDR3 bases: TGCGCCAGCAGCGCAGGGGCTCTGAACACTGAAGCTTTCTTT.

In this sample, this clonotype turned up a few times. The rearrangement joins TRBV20-1 to TRBJ1-2, with unresolved D. The CDR3 totals 11 residues. CDR1 DFQATT and CDR2 SNEGSKA come from the germline V gene (reference sequence). The V end lost 2 bases, the J end lost 4 bases, and 5 bases lay between the germline ends. This CDR3 is CSARQVYGYTF. The CDR3 nucleotides read TGCAGTGCTAGACAGGTCTATGGCTACACCTTC.

The sample holds a few counts of this clonotype. The chain is built from TRBV10-2 and TRBJ2-5; 7 bases map to TRBD2. Per germline, CDR1 WSHSY and CDR2 SAAADI. Trimming took 11 bases from V and 3 from J; bases not matched to a gene: 6. There are 12 residues in the CDR3. In nucleotides, the CDR3 is TGCGCCGCTCGAAGCGGGAAAGAGACCCAGTACTTC. Protein: CAARSGKETQYF.

The chain combines TRBV20-1 with TRBJ1-5; D might be TRBD1 (5 bases). V lost 0 bases and J 0 bases, leaving 9 bases between the germline ends. CDR1 and CDR2 from the germline V gene are DFQATT and SNEGSKA (reference sequence). This CDR3 has 15 amino acids. The CDR3 region is CSAREDTLSNQPQHF. CDR3 nucleotide sequence: TGCAGTGCTAGAGAGGACACCCTTAGCAATCAGCCCCAGCATTTT.

The rearrangement links TRBV11-3 to TRBJ1-1, with D hard to call. Germline loops: CDR1 SGHNT, CDR2 YENEEA. CDR3 size: 13 residues. The V end lost 4 bases, the J end lost 2 bases, and 8 bases lay between the germline ends. CDR3 in amino acids: CASSYTRNTEAFF. CDR3 bases: TGTGCCAGCAGCTACACACGAAACACTGAAGCTTTCTTT. Full variable domain (outside the CDR3, taken from reference TRBV11-3 and TRBJ1-1): EAGVVQSPRYKIIEKKQPVAFWCNPISGHNTLYWYLQNLGQGPELLIRYENEEAVDDSQLPKDRFSAERLKGVDSTLKIQPAELGDSAVYLCASSYTRNTEAFFGQGTRLTVV.

There are a few counts of this clonotype. The rearrangement joins TRBV5-1 to TRBJ2-5; 7 bases map to TRBD1. Trimming cost V 4 bases and J 2 bases; bases outside gene matches: 8. Germline CDR1 SGHRS, CDR2 YFSETQ. The CDR3 is 15 amino acids. DNA for the CDR3: TGCGCCAGCAGCAAGACAGGGTGGGGGCAAGAGACCCAGTACTTC. Translation: CASSKTGWGQETQYF.

V gene TRBV20-1 combines with J gene TRBJ2-3, with 8 bases identical to TRBD2. Looked up from germline, CDR1 is DFQATT and CDR2 is SNEGSKA (reference sequence). This CDR3 spans 15 amino acids. The chain's CDR3 is CTIPLGTRATDTQYF. The CDR3 nucleotides read TGCACCATTCCGCTTGGGACTAGGGCCACAGATACGCAGTATTTT.

This clonotype has a handful of counts. The rearrangement uses TRBV5-1 and TRBJ2-2, with 9 nucleotides matching TRBD2. Losses at the gene ends were 4 bases for V and 2 bases for J; bases not matched to a gene: 6. CDR1 is SGHRS, CDR2 YFSETQ, per germline. The CDR3 is 16 amino acids. CDR3 in amino acids: CASSLRTSANTGELFF. CDR3 nucleotides: TGCGCCAGCAGCCTCAGGACTAGCGCCAACACCGGGGAGCTGTTTTTT.

This clonotype occurred a few times. V and J are TRBV6-5 and TRBJ2-7; D perhaps matches TRBD2 (5 bases). Germline loops: CDR1 MNHEY, CDR2 SVGAGI. CDR3 size: 15 residues. V was cut by 0 bases and J by 6 bases, with 15 bases left in between. The CDR3 here is CASSYSRGSPSEQYV. Written as DNA, the CDR3 is TGTGCCAGCAGTTACTCGAGAGGGTCTCCTTCCGAGCAGTACGTC.

The chain is built from TRBV20-1 and TRBJ2-5; tentatively, D is TRBD1 (7 bases). The germline gives CDR1 DFQATT, CDR2 SNEGSKA (reference sequence). Trimming pared 3 bases from V and 4 bases from J, leaving 15 bases between. The CDR3 runs to 14 residues. CDR3 nucleotides: TGCAGTGCTAGGCCCGGACAGGAGGGAGAGACCCAGTACTTC. Protein product: CSARPGQEGETQYF.

The rearrangement links TRBV10-3 to TRBJ2-7, with a tentative D call TRBD1 (5 bases). Germline CDR1 is ENHRY and CDR2 is SYGVKD. This CDR3 is built from 16 residues. Trimming stripped 3 bases from V and 0 bases from J, with 15 bases between. The CDR3 region is CAISDPRAGNSYEQYF. The CDR3 DNA follows: TGTGCCATCAGTGACCCACGGGCAGGGAACTCCTACGAGCAGTACTTC.

This clonotype turned up a few times. This sequence joins TRBV20-1 and TRBJ2-7; 9 bases line up with TRBD2. Germline V gives CDR1 DFQATT, CDR2 SNEGSKA (reference sequence). V was clipped by 5 bases and J by 0 bases; unmatched bases: 5. This CDR3 is 14 amino acids long. Here the CDR3 DNA reads TGCAGTGCTCTAGCGGGACCTAGCTCCTACGAGCAGTACGTC. Encoded protein: CSALAGPSSYEQYV.

This clonotype was counted ten times or more. The chain uses TRBV5-5 and TRBJ2-5; D possibly corresponds to TRBD1 (6 bases). The germline V gene encodes CDR1 SGHKS and CDR2 YYEKEE (reference sequence). The CDR3 runs 12 residues. V was pared by 4 bases and J by 10 bases, with 14 bases between. The CDR3, as DNA: TGTGCCAGCAGCACCTCTGGACAGTTCCAGTACTTC. Protein sequence: CASSTSGQFQYF.

A few counts support this clonotype. V and J are TRBV12-3 or TRBV12-4 and TRBJ1-1, with 8 bases that match TRBD1. This CDR3 has 14 amino acids. J lost 1 base, V lost 5 bases, and 3 bases had no gene match. The CDR3 coding sequence is TGTGCCAGCAGTCAGGGACAGGAGAACACTGAAGCTTTCTTT. Its translation is CASSQGQENTEAFF.

A few counts support this clonotype. The V gene is TRBV20-1, the J gene TRBJ2-3; D gene ambiguous. Germline values: CDR1 DFQATT, CDR2 SNEGSKA (reference sequence). The length of the CDR3 is 12 residues. With 2 bases removed from V and 2 bases from J, the gap between germline ends came to 5 bases. In nucleotides, the CDR3 is TGCAGTGCTAGATCTCCCACAGATACGCAGTATTTT. This encodes CSARSPTDTQYF.

This chain links TRBV2 with TRBJ1-2; 8 bases line up with TRBD1. J was trimmed by 5 bases and V by 6 bases; bases with no gene match: 20. Germline-derived CDR1 and CDR2 are SNHLY and FYNNEI. This CDR3 is built from 18 residues. The CDR3 DNA reads as TGTGCCAGCAGCGGGATAGAGGACAGGGAGATCCTAGCATATGGCTACACCTTC. Its protein product is CASSGIEDREILAYGYTF.

The V call is TRBV7-2, the J call TRBJ1-2; no clear D gene. This CDR3 has 14 residues. Looked up from germline, CDR1 is SGHTA and CDR2 is FQGNSA. The V end lost 1 base, the J end lost 1 base, and 7 bases lay between the germline ends. The CDR3 loop reads CASSLDPLNYGYTF. The CDR3 nucleotides read TGTGCCAGCAGCTTAGATCCCCTTAACTATGGCTACACCTTC.

The chain recombines TRBV7-2 with TRBJ2-7; no reliable D call. Germline V lookup: CDR1 SGHTA, CDR2 FQGNSA. The CDR3 consists of 15 residues. V lost 1 base and J lost 3, with 13 bases in between. DNA for the CDR3: TGTGCCAGCAGCTTAGTAGCAGTTGAAGGCTACGAGCAGTACTTC. Amino acids: CASSLVAVEGYEQYF.